This is a list of T cell receptor beta chains from one sample in a study of T cell responses to AZD1222 COVID-19 vaccine. Method: immunoSEQ multiplex PCR; TCRdb's copy keeps in-frame clones and lacks some. The sample lists about 66,000 clones, 75% to 85% occurring once. Material: peripheral blood, obtained on day 0 of MenACWY control vaccination. All receptors come from an adult in good health. The CDR3 runs from the conserved cysteine through the conserved F or W. D genes are given only for firm matches. Size is stated for part of the rows, as once, few or many counts, or as a class when the clone is expanded.

clone size	CDR3 length	V gene	D gene	J gene	CDR3 protein	CDR3 DNA
NA	14	TRBV7-9	NA	TRBJ2-1	CASSPGATYNEQFF	TGTGCCAGCAGCCCCGGTGCAACCTACAATGAGCAGTTCTTC
NA	14	TRBV4-2	NA	TRBJ1-4	CASSRTELNEKLFF	TGTGCCAGCAGCCGTACAGAACTGAACGAAAAACTGTTTTTT
NA	13	TRBV7-9	NA	TRBJ2-5	CASSKEAGETQYF	TGTGCCAGCAGCAAGGAGGCTGGTGAGACCCAGTACTTC
medium-sized	15	TRBV6-5	TRBD1	TRBJ1-2	CASSYSRGLNYGYTF	TGTGCCAGCAGTTACTCGAGGGGGCTTAACTATGGCTACACCTTC
NA	17	TRBV4-2	TRBD1	TRBJ1-4	CASSQTLPGQRNEKLFF	TGTGCCAGCAGCCAAACCCTCCCGGGACAGCGTAATGAAAAACTGTTTTTT
few	14	TRBV28	TRBD1	TRBJ1-3	CASRGGGVGNTIYF	TGTGCCAGCAGGGGAGGGGGCGTTGGAAACACCATATATTTT
NA	15	TRBV5-4	TRBD2	TRBJ2-1	CASSIRLAGVNEQFF	TGTGCCAGCAGCATCCGACTAGCGGGGGTGAATGAGCAGTTCTTC
NA	14	TRBV7-2	TRBD1	TRBJ1-2	CASSLSPGGDGYTF	TGTGCCAGCAGCTTAAGCCCAGGGGGCGATGGCTACACCTTC
NA	17	TRBV6-6	TRBD2	TRBJ2-2	CASTRTSGRRGTGELFF	TGTGCCAGCACTCGGACTAGCGGGAGAAGGGGCACCGGGGAGCTGTTTTTT
NA	12	TRBV2	NA	TRBJ2-7	CASSPTDYEQYF	TGTGCCAGCAGCCCAACAGACTACGAGCAGTACTTC
NA	13	TRBV6-5	NA	TRBJ2-1	CASRTSASDEQFF	TGTGCCAGCAGGACGAGTGCTAGCGATGAGCAGTTCTTC
NA	16	TRBV9	TRBD2	TRBJ2-3	CASSPGGGELTDTQYF	TGTGCCAGCAGCCCTGGCGGGGGAGAGCTCACAGATACGCAGTATTTT
NA	14	TRBV6-2/TRBV6-3	TRBD1	TRBJ1-5	CASSTADRNQPQHF	TGTGCCAGCAGTACCGCGGACAGGAATCAGCCCCAGCATTTT
NA	15	TRBV5-6	NA	TRBJ1-1	CASSLGAIMNTEAFF	TGTGCCAGCAGCTTGGGGGCGATTATGAACACTGAAGCTTTCTTT
NA	15	TRBV7-3	NA	TRBJ1-2	CASSPGPGGDYGYTF	TGTGCCAGCAGCCCCGGACCGGGGGGCGACTATGGCTACACCTTC
NA	12	TRBV18	NA	TRBJ1-1	CASSLTNTEAFF	TGTGCCAGCTCACTAACGAACACTGAAGCTTTCTTT
NA	18	TRBV5-1	TRBD1	TRBJ2-5	CASSLTNSGGGRQETQYF	TGCGCCAGCAGCTTAACTAACTCAGGGGGCGGGCGCCAAGAGACCCAGTACTTC
few	19	TRBV23-1	TRBD1	TRBJ1-3	CASSQRGRTTGGHGNTIYF	TGCGCCAGCAGCCAGAGGGGGAGAACAACAGGGGGCCATGGAAACACCATATATTTT
NA	13	TRBV28	NA	TRBJ1-3	CASSSGDLDTIYF	TGTGCCAGCAGTTCAGGGGATTTAGACACCATATATTTT
NA	14	TRBV3-1/TRBV3-2	NA	TRBJ2-7	CASSQQDKDYEQYF	TGTGCCAGCAGCCAACAGGACAAGGACTACGAGCAGTACTTC
NA	13	TRBV6-5	NA	TRBJ1-1	CASSIGTSKGAFF	TGTGCCAGCAGTATTGGGACGTCAAAAGGAGCTTTCTTT
NA	12	TRBV6-1	NA	TRBJ2-7	CASSEARVEQYF	TGTGCCAGCAGTGAAGCTAGGGTCGAGCAGTACTTC
NA	14	TRBV30	NA	TRBJ2-2	CAWGPWQNTGELFF	TGTGCCTGGGGGCCCTGGCAGAACACCGGGGAGCTGTTTTTT
NA	18	TRBV7-2	TRBD2	TRBJ2-1	CASTSWTSGSSSYNEQFF	TGTGCCAGCACCTCATGGACTAGCGGGAGTAGCTCCTACAATGAGCAGTTCTTC
NA	12	TRBV12-3/TRBV12-4	NA	TRBJ2-7	CASSRGSYEQYF	TGTGCCAGCAGCCGGGGGTCCTACGAGCAGTACTTC
NA	14	TRBV6-1	NA	TRBJ1-5	CASSEAYSNQPQHF	TGTGCCAGCAGTGAAGCGTACAGCAATCAGCCCCAGCATTTT
NA	13	TRBV30	NA	TRBJ1-5	CAWSRNSNQPQHF	TGTGCCTGGAGTAGGAATAGCAATCAGCCCCAGCATTTT
NA	14	TRBV5-5	NA	TRBJ1-1	CASSLGGGITEAFF	TGTGCCAGCAGCTTGGGGGGAGGGATCACTGAAGCTTTCTTT
NA	17	TRBV7-9	NA	TRBJ2-3	CASSLALPKFGTDTQYF	TGTGCCAGCAGCTTAGCCCTCCCTAAGTTTGGCACAGATACGCAGTATTTT
NA	14	TRBV5-1	NA	TRBJ1-1	CASSLAGKGTEAFF	TGCGCCAGCAGCTTGGCGGGGAAGGGCACTGAAGCTTTCTTT
NA	13	TRBV2	NA	TRBJ1-1	CASRTDVNTEAFF	TGTGCCAGCAGGACTGACGTGAACACTGAAGCTTTCTTT
NA	14	TRBV7-9	NA	TRBJ2-1	CASSYARHRDEQFF	TGTGCCAGCAGCTATGCTCGGCATCGGGATGAGCAGTTCTTC
few	14	TRBV6-2/TRBV6-3	NA	TRBJ2-1	CASSFGGSYNEQFF	TGTGCCAGCAGTTTCGGGGGAAGTTACAATGAGCAGTTCTTC
NA	13	TRBV5-1	NA	TRBJ1-1	CASSLDGDTEAFF	TGCGCCAGCAGCTTGGATGGGGACACTGAAGCTTTCTTT
few	11	TRBV28	NA	TRBJ1-1	CASSSNTEAFF	TGTGCCAGCTCCTCAAACACTGAAGCTTTCTTT
NA	17	TRBV2	TRBD2	TRBJ2-5	CASRLAGPSLAKETQYF	TGTGCCAGCAGGCTAGCGGGACCATCCTTGGCCAAAGAGACCCAGTACTTC
once	15	TRBV30	TRBD2	TRBJ2-4	CAWRHPGTTKNIQYF	TGTGCCTGGAGGCACCCCGGGACTACCAAAAACATTCAGTACTTC
NA	15	TRBV7-9	TRBD1	TRBJ2-7	CASSLGQGARYEQYF	TGTGCCAGCAGCTTAGGGCAGGGGGCGCGGTACGAGCAGTACTTC
NA	14	TRBV2	NA	TRBJ1-1	CASSESEKNTEAFF	TGTGCCAGCAGTGAATCGGAGAAGAACACTGAAGCTTTCTTT
NA	15	TRBV9	NA	TRBJ2-1	CASSVRQSSYNEQFF	TGTGCCAGCAGCGTAAGGCAGAGCTCCTACAATGAGCAGTTCTTC
NA	18	TRBV21-1	NA	TRBJ1-1	CASSKGGLNGQMNTEAFF	TGTGCCAGCAGCAAAGGGGGACTAAATGGACAGATGAACACTGAAGCTTTCTTT
NA	19	TRBV5-1	NA	TRBJ2-6	CASSRGSGDKTSGANVLTF	TGCGCCAGCAGCCGCGGATCAGGGGACAAAACGTCTGGGGCCAACGTCCTGACTTTC
NA	16	TRBV7-2	TRBD1	TRBJ1-2	CASSKGGQGITYGYTF	TGTGCCAGCAGTAAAGGGGGACAGGGGATCACCTATGGCTACACCTTC
NA	15	TRBV14	TRBD1	TRBJ2-7	CASSHRTGTGTEQYF	TGTGCCAGCAGCCACCGAACGGGGACAGGTACCGAGCAGTACTTC
NA	15	TRBV11-2	TRBD1	TRBJ2-7	CASSLGGQGFYEQYF	TGTGCCAGCAGCTTAGGGGGACAGGGATTCTACGAGCAGTACTTC
NA	15	TRBV6-4	NA	TRBJ1-1	CARRQVGAANTEAFF	TGTGCCAGGCGACAGGTGGGAGCGGCTAACACTGAAGCTTTCTTT
NA	17	TRBV6-2/TRBV6-3	NA	TRBJ2-7	CASSYRYLYGQNYEQYF	TGTGCCAGCAGTTACCGATACCTATACGGACAGAACTACGAGCAGTACTTC
NA	13	TRBV12-3/TRBV12-4	NA	TRBJ2-1	CASSRDSVDEQFF	TGTGCCAGCAGCCGGGACTCTGTTGATGAGCAGTTCTTC
NA	14	TRBV30	TRBD1	TRBJ1-1	CAWDPGQGFLAAFF	TGTGCCTGGGATCCGGGACAGGGGTTTTTGGCAGCTTTCTTT
NA	14	TRBV5-1	TRBD2	TRBJ2-7	CASSSRTSGYEQYF	TGCGCCAGCAGCTCCCGGACTAGCGGGTACGAGCAGTACTTC
NA	15	TRBV7-3	NA	TRBJ1-2	CASSLNPGNLDGYTF	TGTGCCAGCAGCTTAAATCCAGGCAACTTGGATGGCTACACCTTC
NA	14	TRBV9	NA	TRBJ2-7	CASSPRFETHEQYF	TGTGCCAGCAGCCCCAGATTCGAGACCCACGAGCAGTACTTC
NA	13	TRBV18	NA	TRBJ2-1	CASSRSQEREQFF	TGTGCCAGCTCTCGATCCCAGGAACGAGAGCAGTTCTTC
NA	13	TRBV11-2	NA	TRBJ1-4	CASSLVLNEKLFF	TGTGCCAGCAGCTTGGTCCTTAATGAAAAACTGTTTTTT
NA	18	TRBV9	NA	TRBJ1-4	CASSVGPFPGGDNEKLFF	TGTGCCAGCAGCGTAGGCCCCTTCCCTGGAGGGGATAATGAAAAACTGTTTTTT
NA	14	TRBV7-8	NA	TRBJ2-3	CASSLSTVTDTQYF	TGTGCCAGCAGCTTATCGACAGTTACAGATACGCAGTATTTT
NA	13	TRBV11-3	NA	TRBJ2-7	CASSLLRNSEQYF	TGTGCCAGCAGCTTACTTCGTAACTCCGAGCAGTACTTC
NA	14	TRBV28	NA	TRBJ1-5	CASSLGTNNQPQHF	TGTGCCAGCAGCCTAGGAACAAATAATCAGCCCCAGCATTTT
NA	12	TRBV5-1	NA	TRBJ2-2	CASSLAPGELFF	TGCGCCAGCAGCTTGGCCCCCGGGGAGCTGTTTTTT